This record looks at one TCR beta chain sequence and its context. Its specificity is unknown. Method: immunoSEQ multiplex PCR; TCRdb's copy keeps in-frame clones and lacks some. The sample has over 50,000 clones, 80% to 90% seen once. The data derive from a study of T cell responses to AZD1222 COVID-19 vaccine. Points from the study as a whole: Reports say nearly half of spike-specific TCRs go after unmutated variant regions. Vaccine-associated CD4 TCRs spanned spike, dominant at 160-218 and 743-854. There were mostly white British donors and more females than males, and clonal diversity was possibly underestimated.

Sequencing used peripheral blood, obtained on day 0 of AZD1222 vaccination. This clonotype was sampled from an adult in good health.

The CDR3 coding sequence is TGTGCCAGTAGTATAGATGGAGGGACACTCCCCTCCGGGGAGCTGTTTTTT. Translation: CASSIDGGTLPSGELFF. V usage is TRBV19 and J usage is TRBJ2-2; D could derive from TRBD1 or TRBD2 (6 bases each). From germline, CDR1 is LNHDA and CDR2 SQIVND (reference sequence). Trimming took off 0 bases at V and 6 bases at J, with 17 bases between the two ends. This CDR3 spans 17 amino acids.